Presented here are 29 T cell receptor beta chains from one specimen sequenced in a study of regulatory T cells in long-lasting Graves disease. The time point was: newly diagnosed GD, antithyroid drugs for less than 3 months. PBMC-extracted RNA yielded the TCR library. The TCR beta library used iRepertoire HTBI primers with Arm-PCR amplification of CDR3. TCRdb reanalysed the multiplex PCR reads using MiXCR and keeps one entry per CDR3 protein. The sample records approximately 210,000 distinct CDR3 sequences, around 17% being singletons. This specimen consisted of peripheral blood mononuclear cells (PBMCs), obtained at new diagnosis, from a patient treated with antithyroid drugs. These receptors all stem from a female donor with Graves disease.

This clonotype has a count of ten or more. The V gene is TRBV18, the J gene TRBJ2-1; 9 bases are a match to TRBD2. J lost 3 bases, V lost 10 bases, and 4 bases had no gene match. The CDR3 runs 13 residues. CDR1 is KGHSH and CDR2 is LQKENI in the germline V gene. CDR3 residues: CANSGSRYNEQFF. In nucleotides, the CDR3 is TGTGCCAATAGCGGGAGCCGCTACAATGAGCAGTTCTTC.

The V and J genes are TRBV12-3 or TRBV12-4 and TRBJ2-5, with a tentative D call TRBD2 (5 bases). This CDR3 is built from 16 residues. Trimming removed 5 bases at V and 4 bases at J, with 20 bases between. DNA for the CDR3: TGTGCCAGCAGTACAATACACGGGGAAGGTGGAGAGACCCAGTACTTC. Protein sequence: CASSTIHGEGGETQYF.

This clonotype was seen many times. V and J are TRBV7-2 and TRBJ1-5; possible D gene TRBD1, 5 bases. V was trimmed by 2 bases and J by 5 bases, leaving 10 bases between them. Germline V CDR1 and CDR2: SGHTA, FQGNSA. This CDR3 is built from 14 residues. The CDR3 reads CASSLRVGDQPQHF. In DNA, the CDR3 is TGTGCCAGCAGCTTAAGGGTGGGGGATCAGCCCCAGCATTTT.

In regard to this clonotype: This may be a read error: a much more frequent sequence differs by one nucleotide. This CDR3 reads CASSAFGGSYSEQFF. Here the CDR3 DNA reads TGTGCCAGCAGCGCCTTTGGGGGAAGCTACAGTGAGCAGTTCTTC. This chain uses TRBV9 with TRBJ2-1, with D perhaps matching TRBD1 or TRBD2 (5 bases each). Germline V gives CDR1 SGDLS, CDR2 YYNGEE. The CDR3 loop spans 15 amino acids.

This clonotype has only a few counts. A much larger clone lies a single base off, so this may be a read error. The V call is TRBV12-3 or TRBV12-4, the J call TRBJ1-6, with TRBD1 as a possible D gene (5 bases). The length of the CDR3 is 14 residues. Trimming shortened V by 7 bases and J by 7 bases, and 14 bases separated the two germline ends. This CDR3 reads CASTLMGENSPLHF. CDR3 in DNA: TGTGCCAGCACCCTTATGGGGGAGAATTCACCCCTCCACTTT.

This clonotype was detected ten times or more. The chain couples TRBV12-3 or TRBV12-4 to TRBJ1-6; D is unclear. CDR3 length: 13 residues. Trimming removed 7 bases at V and 9 bases at J, with 13 bases between. CDR3 loop: CASTPEIGSPLHF. The CDR3 nucleotides are TGTGCCAGCACCCCCGAAATTGGTTCACCCCTCCACTTT.

For the CDR3, the DNA is TGTGCCAGCAGCTTAGAGGGCAGCGGCTCCTACAATGAGCAGTTCTTC. Residues: CASSLEGSGSYNEQFF. This chain uses TRBV7-3 with TRBJ2-1, with D possibly TRBD2 on 5 matching bases. Germline V gives CDR1 SGHTA, CDR2 FQGTGA. This CDR3 spans 16 amino acids. Trimming removed 2 bases from V and 0 bases from J, with 11 bases in between.

This clonotype was recorded at least ten times. V and J are TRBV29-1 and TRBJ2-7, with TRBD1 as a possible D gene (6 bases). Trimming cost V 4 bases and J 4 bases, with 23 bases left between them. Germline lookup yields CDR1 SQVTM and CDR2 ANQGSEA. The CDR3 covers 16 residues. The CDR3 sequence: CSVAGRGGSLFYEQYF. The DNA of the CDR3 is TGCAGCGTTGCAGGTAGAGGGGGTTCATTATTTTACGAGCAGTACTTC.

This clonotype was detected many times. The chain uses TRBV3-1 and TRBJ2-3, with 10 bases that match TRBD2. This CDR3 contains 17 residues. J lost 4 bases, V lost 0 bases, and 7 bases had no gene match. Germline V gives CDR1 LGHDT, CDR2 YNNKEL (reference sequence). DNA for the CDR3: TGTGCCAGCAGCCAAGAATATTCTAGCGGGAGTGCAGATACGCAGTATTTT. Translated, it gives CASSQEYSSGSADTQYF.

This clonotype was counted many times. This chain links TRBV9 with TRBJ1-6; unclear D gene. The germline V gene has CDR1 SGDLS and CDR2 YYNGEE. V lost 8 bases and J 8 bases, leaving 14 bases between the germline ends. This CDR3 region has 13 residues. CDR3 coding DNA: TGTGCCAGTGCCGAAGGAAGGGATTCACCCCTCCACTTT. Translating it yields CASAEGRDSPLHF.

This clonotype was detected ten times or more. The chain recombines TRBV9 with TRBJ2-7, with D unresolved. CDR3 length equals 13 residues. Between the trimmed V and J ends, which lost 3 bases and 1 base, there was a span of 8 bases. Germline lookup yields CDR1 SGDLS and CDR2 YYNGEE. CDR3 DNA sequence: TGTGCCAGCAGCGGGGTCCAGTCCTACGAGCAGTACTTC. Translating gives CASSGVQSYEQYF.

This clonotype has more than one count but fewer than ten. A much larger clone is a single base away; this may be a read error. The CDR3 ends on some other residue instead of the conserved phenylalanine or tryptophan, so this is likely a read error. This sequence joins TRBV3-1 and TRBJ2-7; either TRBD1 or TRBD2 may fit D (5 bases each). This CDR3 is built from 14 residues. V dropped 0 bases and J dropped 3 bases, with 9 bases sitting between them. Germline CDR1 reads LGHDT; CDR2 reads YNNKEL (reference sequence). Written as DNA, the CDR3 is TGTGCCAGCAGCCAAGAAGGGACCTACTACGAGCAGTACTCC. Translated: CASSQEGTYYEQYS.

This clonotype was seen ten or more times. This chain joins TRBV2 and TRBJ1-6, with no clear D. V was cut by 7 bases and J by 7 bases, with 8 bases left in between. CDR3 size: 12 residues. Germline CDR1 is SNHLY and CDR2 is FYNNEI. The CDR3 sequence is CASILGNSPLHF. CDR3 sequence (DNA): TGTGCCAGCATCCTAGGGAATTCACCCCTCCACTTT. The variable domain in full, completed from reference TRBV2 and TRBJ1-6, reads EPEVTQTPSHQVTQMGQEVILRCVPISNHLYFYWYRQILGQKVEFLVSFYNNEISEKSEIFDDQFSVERPDGSNFTLKIRSTKLEDSAMYFCASILGNSPLHFGNGTRLTVT.

This clonotype was picked up many times. The V gene is TRBV20-1, the J gene TRBJ2-2, with 8 bases lining up with TRBD2. The V gene's germline CDR1 is DFQATT and CDR2 SNEGSKA (reference sequence). This CDR3 region has 15 residues. V dropped 6 bases and J dropped 7; count of bases not matched to a gene: 13. CDR3 sequence (DNA): TGCAGTGCCGTCATTGGGCGGGAGGTGGGCGGGGAGCTGTTTTTT. Protein: CSAVIGREVGGELFF.

In its sample, this clonotype was seen many times. This chain uses TRBV7-3 with TRBJ2-6; maybe TRBD2 (6 bases). Germline CDR1 SGHTA, CDR2 FQGTGA. With 3 bases removed from V and 1 base from J, the gap between germline ends came to 19 bases. The CDR3 length is 19 residues. The CDR3 is CASSFGTHSLASGANVLTF. In nucleotides, the CDR3 is TGTGCCAGCAGCTTCGGGACTCATTCGCTAGCTTCTGGGGCCAACGTCCTGACTTTC.

With respect to this clonotype: A clone one base away is much larger, so this may be a read error. The chain joins TRBV18 to TRBJ1-2, with D uncertain. Germline assignment: CDR1 KGHSH and CDR2 LQKENI. The CDR3 length is 14 residues. For the CDR3, the DNA is TGTGCCGGCTCAGCAGGATTCTCTAACTATGGCTACACCTTC. Residues: CAGSAGFSNYGYTF.

The sample holds many counts of this clonotype. This chain uses TRBV14 with TRBJ2-5, with D unclear. Germline assignment: CDR1 SGHDN and CDR2 FVKESK. CDR3 length: 14 amino acids. The V and J ends lost 3 bases and 2 bases respectively, with 10 bases between them. The CDR3 coding sequence is TGTGCCAGCAGCCATGATCTAGGACAAGAGACCCAGTACTTC. Protein product: CASSHDLGQETQYF.

As for this clonotype: Given a much more abundant clone one base away, this may be a read error. The chain combines TRBV20-1 with TRBJ2-1, with unresolved D. Germline V gene sequence: CDR1 DFQATT, CDR2 SNEGSKA (reference sequence). CDR3 size: 16 residues. V dropped 3 bases and J dropped 0 bases, with 15 bases sitting between them. The CDR3 spells CSARFWARSSYNEQFF. CDR3 in DNA: TGCAGTGCTAGGTTCTGGGCTCGAAGCTCCTACAATGAGCAGTTCTTC.

The rearrangement links TRBV7-3 to TRBJ2-1; 12 positions agree with TRBD1. V was pared by 5 bases and J by 10 bases, with 6 bases of the junction left unmatched. CDR3 size: 14 residues. Germline CDR1 SGHTA, CDR2 FQGTGA. As DNA, the CDR3 is TGTGCCAGCAGCCCCGGGACAGGGGGCTTGGAGCAGTTCTTC. Its translation is CASSPGTGGLEQFF.

This clonotype turned up a few times. A much larger clone lies one base from this, so it may be a read error. The rearrangement uses TRBV29-1 and TRBJ2-3, with D unresolved. Per germline, CDR1 SQVTM and CDR2 ANQGSEA. Deletions cut 1 base from V and 4 bases from J, with 6 bases between. CDR3 length equals 12 residues. The CDR3 here is CSVEGASDTQYF. Written as DNA, the CDR3 is TGCAGCGTTGAAGGAGCGTCAGATACGCAGTATTTT.

This clonotype was found many times. This chain uses TRBV6-2 or TRBV6-3 with TRBJ1-6, with D possibly matching TRBD1 (6 bases). The CDR3 consists of 16 residues. The V gene lost 6 bases and the J gene lost 8 bases, with 20 bases spanning the gap. Germline V gene lookup returns CDR1 MNHEY and CDR2 SVGEGT. CDR3 DNA: TGTGCCAGCAGCACATCCCGCAGGGGCGGGCATTCACCCCTCCACTTT. It yields the protein CASSTSRRGGHSPLHF.

In this sample, this clonotype turned up many times. The chain has TRBV27 and TRBJ2-7; D might be TRBD1 (5 bases). Germline CDR1 and CDR2: MNHEY and SMNVEV (reference sequence). The CDR3 totals 14 residues. Trimming pared 0 bases from V and 2 bases from J, leaving 8 bases between. CDR3 nucleotides: TGTGCCAGCAGTTTATCGTGGGGCGCCTACGAGCAGTACTTC. It translates to CASSLSWGAYEQYF.

The rearrangement links TRBV20-1 to TRBJ2-6, with D possibly matching TRBD2 (6 bases). The CDR3 is 17 residues long. Germline-derived CDR1 and CDR2 are DFQATT and SNEGSKA (reference sequence). CDR3 bases: TGCAGGGGGGAGGCTAGGCATTGTAGGGACGGGGCCAACGTCCTGACTTTC. This translates into CRGEARHCRDGANVLTF.

At least ten counts were recorded for this clonotype. V gene TRBV10-3 combines with J gene TRBJ1-2, with D maybe TRBD1 (6 bases). The CDR3 sequence is 13 residues long. Germline V gene data show CDR1 as ENHRY and CDR2 as SYGVKD. V lost 10 bases and J lost 1, with 13 bases in between. This CDR3 reads CATLQGLNYGYTF. CDR3 DNA: TGTGCCACCCTACAGGGACTTAACTATGGCTACACCTTC.

This clonotype came up many times. The rearrangement links TRBV11-1 to TRBJ2-7; D is uncertain. This CDR3 is built from 14 residues. The germline gives CDR1 SGHAT, CDR2 FQDESV (reference sequence). Trimming took off 4 bases at V and 3 bases at J, with 13 bases between the two ends. CDR3 protein: CASSSQMRHYEQYF. The CDR3 coding sequence is TGTGCCAGCAGCTCACAGATGCGACACTACGAGCAGTACTTC.

This chain connects TRBV4-1 to TRBJ2-6; TRBD1 is a possible D gene (5 bases). Germline CDR1 MGHRA, CDR2 YSYEKL. V was shortened by 4 bases and J by 4 bases, with 20 bases between the two germline ends. The CDR3 contains 18 residues. The CDR3 sequence is CASSPGFLRGPGANVLTF. The CDR3 DNA reads as TGCGCCAGCAGCCCAGGGTTTTTGCGCGGCCCCGGGGCCAACGTCCTGACTTTC.

This clonotype was picked up many times. The rearrangement joins TRBV3-1 to TRBJ2-3, with 7 bases that match TRBD2. The CDR3 runs to 14 residues. Germline values: CDR1 LGHDT, CDR2 YNNKEL (reference sequence). Trimming removed 1 base from V and 3 bases from J; junction bases left unmatched: 1. The CDR3 spells CASSQGGGTDTQYF. CDR3 sequence (DNA): TGTGCCAGCAGCCAAGGCGGGGGAACAGATACGCAGTATTTT.

The chain couples TRBV3-1 to TRBJ1-5, with D unclear. CDR1 is LGHDT and CDR2 is YNNKEL in the germline V gene (reference sequence). The CDR3 has 13 amino acids. V lost 0 bases and J 7 bases, leaving 7 bases between the germline ends. The DNA of the CDR3 is TGTGCCAGCAGCCAAGATACGGTACAGCCCCAGCATTTT. Residues: CASSQDTVQPQHF.

This clonotype was seen many times. The rearrangement joins TRBV7-8 to TRBJ1-1, with D tentatively TRBD1 (6 bases). Looked up from germline, CDR1 is SGHVS and CDR2 is FQNEAQ. V lost 0 bases, J lost 5 bases, and 13 bases lay in between. The CDR3 has 15 residues. The CDR3 is CASSLAGRGVTEAFF. The CDR3 DNA follows: TGTGCCAGCAGCTTAGCTGGCAGGGGAGTTACTGAAGCTTTCTTT.